The 24 T cell receptor beta chains below come from one sample, sequenced in a study of T cells in Graves' hyperthyroidism and ophthalmopathy. The CDR3 regions of TCR beta were amplified from RNA transcripts. HTBI primers were the set used in a first-round RT-PCR of the TCR CDR3. TCRdb ran MiXCR on the multiplex PCR reads and lists one entry per CDR3 protein. The data show roughly 510,000 distinct CDR3 sequences, under 25% seen once. The sequenced sample was blood. The receptors shown here come from a man aged 18-30 years with Graves' hyperthyroidism.

This clonotype was detected many times. The chain employs TRBV20-1 and TRBJ1-1, with D maybe TRBD1 (6 bases). CDR1 DFQATT and CDR2 SNEGSKA come from the germline V gene (reference sequence). V lost 2 bases and J 5 bases, leaving 27 bases between the germline ends. The CDR3 has 18 amino acids. CDR3 amino acids: CSARLGERSRGGRTEAFF. CDR3 sequence (DNA): TGCAGTGCTAGATTGGGGGAACGGTCACGAGGGGGGCGTACTGAAGCTTTCTTT.

This chain joins TRBV5-5 and TRBJ2-2; D unclear. Germline V lookup: CDR1 SGHKS, CDR2 YYEKEE (reference sequence). With 0 bases removed from V and 3 bases from J, the gap between germline ends came to 6 bases. This CDR3 contains 14 residues. This CDR3 is CASSLEPYTGELFF. In nucleotides, the CDR3 is TGTGCCAGCAGCTTGGAACCCTACACCGGGGAGCTGTTTTTT.

The rearrangement uses TRBV30 and TRBJ1-5, with D hard to call. Germline values: CDR1 GTSNPN, CDR2 SVGIG (reference sequence). This CDR3 spans 13 amino acids. V dropped 0 bases and J dropped 7 bases, with 10 bases sitting between them. CDR3 DNA sequence: TGTGCCTGGAGTGTAGAGGTGACGCAGCCCCAGCATTTT. Its protein product is CAWSVEVTQPQHF.

This clonotype has a handful of counts. A much larger clone lies one base from this, so it may be a read error. The chain uses TRBV4-1 and TRBJ2-7; the D is unclear. The V gene lost 0 bases and the J gene lost 0 bases, with 3 bases spanning the gap. Germline-derived CDR1 and CDR2 are MGHRA and YSYEKL. The CDR3 sequence is 13 residues long. The CDR3 loop is CASSQETSYEQYF. The CDR3 DNA sequence: TGCGCCAGCAGCCAAGAGACCTCCTACGAGCAGTACTTC.

V is TRBV3-1 and J is TRBJ2-7, with TRBD1 as a possible D gene (6 bases). Germline CDR1 is LGHDT and CDR2 is YNNKEL (reference sequence). The CDR3 extends over 12 amino acids. This CDR3 is CASSQSNRVAIV. CDR3 bases: TGTGCCAGCAGCCAATCAAACAGGGTGGCTATAGTC.

This clonotype was seen many times. The gene calls are TRBV30 and TRBJ1-5; D not resolved. CDR1 is GTSNPN, CDR2 SVGIG, per germline (reference sequence). There are 13 residues in the CDR3. V lost 1 base, J lost 9 bases, and 13 bases lay in between. The CDR3 coding sequence is TGTGCCTGGAGTGAATCCCCGGGGATGCCCCAGCATTTT. Translation: CAWSESPGMPQHF.

CDR3 bases: TGTGCCATCAGTGAGTCGGACGGGACAGACAATCAGCCCCAGCATTTT. It encodes CAISESDGTDNQPQHF. The chain is built from TRBV10-3 and TRBJ1-5, with 7 bases matching TRBD1. In germline, CDR1 is ENHRY, CDR2 SYGVKD. Unmatched junction bases numbered 5, after V lost 0 bases and J lost 3 bases. The CDR3 has 16 amino acids.

The V and J genes are TRBV6-2 or TRBV6-3 and TRBJ2-7; TRBD2 agrees at 8 bases. The V gene's germline CDR1 is MNHEY and CDR2 SVGEGT. The junction had 19 bases not matched to a gene; V was cut back by 9 bases and J by 0 bases. The CDR3 has 18 amino acids. The CDR3 region has the DNA TGTGCCAGAGGTCTCCAGGTACTAGCGGACCCCATCTCCTACGAGCAGTACTTC. Protein: CARGLQVLADPISYEQYF.

This clonotype was counted ten times or more. V gene TRBV11-2 combines with J gene TRBJ2-7; 8 nucleotides align to TRBD2. CDR1 is SGHAT and CDR2 is FQNNGV in the germline V gene. This CDR3 contains 14 residues. V shed 0 bases, J shed 3 bases, and the junction held 1 base outside the gene matches. The CDR3 loop is CASSLEAGVYEQYF. As DNA, the CDR3 is TGTGCCAGCAGCTTAGAAGCGGGGGTCTACGAGCAGTACTTC.

This clonotype has at least ten counts. V and J are TRBV7-2 and TRBJ1-5, with D hard to call. Trimming removed 1 base at V and 8 bases at J, with 15 bases between. The germline gives CDR1 SGHTA, CDR2 FQGNSA. The CDR3 sequence is 15 residues long. The CDR3 DNA reads TGTGCCAGCAGCTTAGTTGACGTCACCGGGGAGCCCCAGCATTTT. Its protein is CASSLVDVTGEPQHF. Supplemented by reference TRBV7-2 and TRBJ1-5, the full variable domain reads GAGVSQSPSNKVTEKGKDVELRCDPISGHTALYWYRQSLGQGLEFLIYFQGNSAPDKSGLPSDRFSAERTGGSVSTLTIQRTQQEDSAVYLCASSLVDVTGEPQHFGDGTRLSIL.

The chain has TRBV13 and TRBJ2-5; D remains ambiguous. V was pared by 0 bases and J by 2 bases, with 10 bases between. The CDR3 has 15 residues. The germline V gene encodes CDR1 PRHDT and CDR2 FYEKMQ (reference sequence). The CDR3 region has the DNA TGTGCCAGCAGCTTAGGAGAGGCAGTACAAGAGACCCAGTACTTC. Translated: CASSLGEAVQETQYF. The full variable domain, in which reference TRBV13 and TRBJ2-5 provide the parts outside the CDR3, is AAGVIQSPRHLIKEKRETATLKCYPIPRHDTVYWYQQGPGQDPQFLISFYEKMQSDKGSIPDRFSAQQFSDYHSELNMSSLELGDSALYFCASSLGEAVQETQYFGPGTRLLVL.

The chain links TRBV4-1 to TRBJ2-7; weak D call: TRBD2 (5 bases). Trimming removed 0 bases from V and 7 bases from J, with 13 bases in between. The CDR3 loop spans 14 amino acids. CDR1 MGHRA and CDR2 YSYEKL come from the germline V gene. CDR3 sequence reads: CASSQDGTEREQYF. CDR3 DNA sequence: TGCGCCAGCAGCCAAGATGGCACGGAGCGGGAGCAGTACTTC.

This clonotype was seen many times. The rearrangement links TRBV28 to TRBJ1-3; 10 nucleotides align to TRBD1. Per germline, CDR1 MDHEN and CDR2 SYDVKM. The CDR3 loop spans 15 amino acids. V lost 6 bases and J lost 4; bases outside the gene matches: 6. The CDR3 sequence is CASRTGGARGNTIYF. In nucleotides, the CDR3 is TGTGCCAGCAGGACAGGGGGCGCGCGAGGAAACACCATATATTTT.

This clonotype was counted many times. V gene TRBV7-9 combines with J gene TRBJ1-1, with 7 bases identical to TRBD1. This CDR3 has 13 residues. V shed 1 base, J shed 7 bases, and the junction held 3 bases outside the gene matches. CDR1 is SEHNR and CDR2 is FQNEAQ in the germline V gene (reference sequence). The CDR3 reads CASSLEGADEAFF. In DNA, the CDR3 is TGTGCCAGCAGCTTAGAGGGGGCAGATGAAGCTTTCTTT.

This clonotype was recorded a few times. The chain is built from TRBV7-3 and TRBJ1-1; TRBD1 is a possible D gene (5 bases). The germline V gene encodes CDR1 SGHTA and CDR2 FQGTGA. V was clipped by 4 bases and J by 2 bases, with 17 bases between them. CDR3 length: 16 residues. In nucleotides, the CDR3 is TGTGCCAGCAGCTCCCCGAAGGACATAAGAAACACTGAAGCTTTCTTT. This encodes CASSSPKDIRNTEAFF. Full variable domain (missing parts from reference TRBV7-3 and TRBJ1-1): GAGVSQTPSNKVTEKGKYVELRCDPISGHTALYWYRQSLGQGPEFLIYFQGTGAADDSGLPNDRFFAVRPEGSVSTLKIQRTERGDSAVYLCASSSPKDIRNTEAFFGQGTRLTVV.

V is TRBV12-3 or TRBV12-4 and J is TRBJ1-2; D possibly corresponds to TRBD1 (5 bases). This CDR3 has 11 amino acids. The ends were cut back, 0 bases at V and 11 bases at J, with 7 bases in the middle. The CDR3 sequence: CASSLAQGYTF. DNA for the CDR3: TGTGCCAGCAGTTTAGCGCAGGGTTACACCTTC.

Ten or more counts support this clonotype. V gene TRBV4-1 combines with J gene TRBJ1-1, with D possibly TRBD1 on 6 matching bases. The length of the CDR3 is 14 residues. V lost 3 bases and J lost 5, with 13 bases in between. Per the germline V gene, CDR1 is MGHRA and CDR2 is YSYEKL. CDR3 bases: TGCGCCAGCAGCCACCGACAGGTTGAGACTGAAGCTTTCTTT. Protein product: CASSHRQVETEAFF.

This clonotype was recorded many times. V usage is TRBV7-2 and J usage is TRBJ1-2, with a weak D call TRBD1 (5 bases). The CDR3 contains 13 residues. Trimming removed 1 base from V and 5 bases from J, with 8 bases in between. Germline-derived CDR1 and CDR2 are SGHTA and FQGNSA. CDR3 sequence (DNA): TGTGCCAGCAGCTTAGTGGGGCCGTATGGCTACACCTTC. Translated, it gives CASSLVGPYGYTF.

The V gene is TRBV4-1, the J gene TRBJ1-5, with no clear D. Per the germline V gene, CDR1 is MGHRA and CDR2 is YSYEKL. Trimming left V 0 bases short and J 3 bases short, with 9 bases between. The CDR3 is 15 amino acids. The CDR3 bases are TGCGCCAGCAGCCAAGATCCCGATCACAATCAGCCCCAGCATTTT. Translation gives CASSQDPDHNQPQHF.

Many counts were recorded for this clonotype. The rearrangement uses TRBV20-1 and TRBJ2-5; no definite D call. Germline assignment: CDR1 DFQATT and CDR2 SNEGSKA (reference sequence). V was cut by 5 bases and J by 2 bases, with 12 bases left in between. The CDR3 length is 13 residues. Written as DNA, the CDR3 is TGCAGTGCTTTCGGCGACTCGCAAGAGACCCAGTACTTC. Translating gives CSAFGDSQETQYF.

This clonotype was recorded at least ten times. This rearrangement joins TRBV12-3 or TRBV12-4 to TRBJ1-2; the D gene is possibly TRBD1 (5 bases). V was pared by 4 bases and J by 10 bases, with 16 bases between. This CDR3 contains 13 residues. CDR3 DNA sequence: TGTGCCAGCAGTTCGGGACGGCCTACCGACTACACCTTC. This encodes CASSSGRPTDYTF.

CDR3 region: CASSIGTGGGEQYF. The CDR3 DNA reads TGTGCCAGTAGTATCGGGACAGGGGGAGGTGAGCAGTACTTC. J is TRBJ2-7 and V is TRBV19; 11 nucleotides agree with TRBD1. Germline CDR1 LNHDA, CDR2 SQIVND (reference sequence). This CDR3 has 14 residues. The junction had 5 bases not matched to a gene; V was cut back by 3 bases and J by 7 bases.

A remark on this clonotype: A read error may explain this, as a much larger clone is one base away. The rearrangement joins TRBV2 to TRBJ2-2; the D gene is possibly TRBD2 (5 bases). Germline values: CDR1 SNHLY, CDR2 FYNNEI. The CDR3 is 15 residues long. The CDR3 DNA is TGTGCCAGTAGCCCCCGGGGATCGAACACCAGGGAGCTGTTTTTT. It is translated as CASSPRGSNTRELFF.

This clonotype has only a few counts. V is TRBV30 and J is TRBJ2-6; 11 nucleotides match TRBD1. Germline trimming cut 6 bases from V and 4 bases from J; bases unmatched to any gene: 8. The CDR3 sequence is 16 residues long. Germline V gives CDR1 GTSNPN, CDR2 SVGIG (reference sequence). CDR3 amino acids: CACPGQGAGGANVLTF. The DNA of the CDR3 is TGTGCCTGCCCCGGACAGGGGGCGGGCGGGGCCAACGTCCTGACTTTC.